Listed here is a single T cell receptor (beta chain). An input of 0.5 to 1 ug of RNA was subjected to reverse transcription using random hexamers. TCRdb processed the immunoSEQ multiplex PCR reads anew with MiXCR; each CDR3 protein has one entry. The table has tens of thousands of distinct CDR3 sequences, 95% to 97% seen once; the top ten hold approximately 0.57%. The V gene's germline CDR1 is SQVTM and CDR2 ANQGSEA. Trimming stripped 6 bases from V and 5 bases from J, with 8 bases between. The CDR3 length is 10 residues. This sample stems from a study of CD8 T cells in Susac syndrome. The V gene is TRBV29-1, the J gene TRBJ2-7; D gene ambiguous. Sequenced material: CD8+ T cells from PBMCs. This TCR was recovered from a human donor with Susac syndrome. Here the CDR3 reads CSVGDHEQYF. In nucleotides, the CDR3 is TGCAGCGTCGGAGATCACGAGCAGTACTTC.